This TCR beta chain was recovered during a study of T cell responses to AZD1222 COVID-19 vaccine. The protocol was immunoSEQ multiplex PCR, while the TCRdb copy is restricted to in-frame clones and leaves out a portion. This sample yields fewer than 55,000 clones, of which around 80% are seen a single time; approximately 52% belongs to the top ten. The CDR3 contains 15 residues. Trimming pared 1 base from V and 2 bases from J, leaving 10 bases between. Germline lookup yields CDR1 SEHNR and CDR2 FQNEAQ (reference sequence). Specimen: peripheral blood, collected on day 0 of AZD1222 vaccination. This rearrangement joins TRBV7-9 to TRBJ2-3; D possibly corresponds to TRBD1 (6 bases). The sequence derives from an adult in good health. CDR3 amino acids: CASSLGGQITDTQYF. The CDR3 bases are TGTGCCAGCAGCTTAGGAGGACAGATCACAGATACGCAGTATTTT.